The 17 T cell receptor beta chains presented below share a single source sample, sequenced in a study of blood T cell repertoires in COVID-19. The data were produced by immunoSEQ multiplex PCR, yet TCRdb's version contains in-frame clones alone and is incomplete. Here the sample spans 99,000 or so clones, about three quarters being singletons. Sequencing input: peripheral blood. These receptors were collected from a woman in her 70s with acute or convalescent COVID-19.

The chain has TRBV7-2 and TRBJ2-7; D is possibly TRBD1 (5 bases). Trimming took 4 bases from V and 3 from J, leaving 13 bases between them. Germline V gene lookup returns CDR1 SGHTA and CDR2 FQGNSA. The CDR3 runs to 14 residues. CDR3 DNA: TGTGCCAGCAGCTCCAGGGTAGGAGACTACGAGCAGTACTTC. Residues: CASSSRVGDYEQYF.

The chain employs TRBV6-5 and TRBJ1-2; D unclear. The CDR3 is 15 amino acids. Germline V gene sequence: CDR1 MNHEY, CDR2 SVGAGI. V was cut by 5 bases and J by 1 base, with 14 bases left in between. CDR3 residues: CASSRLGLNNYGYTF. CDR3 DNA: TGTGCCAGCAGTCGGCTTGGACTGAATAACTATGGCTACACCTTC.

The J gene is TRBJ2-7, the V gene TRBV11-2; D unresolved. CDR3 length equals 13 residues. The germline V gene has CDR1 SGHAT and CDR2 FQNNGV. V lost 5 bases and J 1 base, leaving 9 bases between the germline ends. CDR3 residues: CASSLLKSYEQYF. CDR3 nucleotide sequence: TGTGCCAGCAGCCTCTTAAAATCCTACGAGCAGTACTTC.

The chain has TRBV5-1 and TRBJ1-3, with D possibly being TRBD1 (6 bases). The CDR3 is 15 residues long. The germline V and J ends were trimmed by 1 base and 4 bases, with 12 bases remaining between them. The V gene's germline CDR1 is SGHRS and CDR2 YFSETQ. Written as DNA, the CDR3 is TGCGCCAGCAGCTTGAACCCAGGGGACGGAAACACCATATATTTT. Its translation is CASSLNPGDGNTIYF.

V usage is TRBV14 and J usage is TRBJ2-7; the match to TRBD1 covers 9 bases. Losses at the gene ends were 6 bases for V and 7 bases for J; bases not matched to a gene: 16. This CDR3 contains 16 residues. Germline lookup yields CDR1 SGHDN and CDR2 FVKESK. The CDR3 is CASSPLSGTGTGEQYF. The CDR3 nucleotides read TGTGCCAGCAGTCCCCTCTCCGGGACAGGGACAGGGGAGCAGTACTTC. The variable domain in full, completed from reference TRBV14 and TRBJ2-7, reads EAGVTQFPSHSVIEKGQTVTLRCDPISGHDNLYWYRRVMGKEIKFLLHFVKESKQDESGMPNNRFLAERTGGTYSTLKVQPAELEDSGVYFCASSPLSGTGTGEQYFGPGTRLTVT.

The V call is TRBV10-2, the J call TRBJ2-7, with 8 bases matching TRBD2. J was trimmed by 0 bases and V by 7 bases; bases with no gene match: 14. Germline V lookup: CDR1 WSHSY, CDR2 SAAADI. The CDR3 is 17 amino acids. The CDR3 DNA reads as TGCGCCAGCACCCTAGGGGGACTAGGGTTGAGCTCCTACGAGCAGTACTTC. Translating it yields CASTLGGLGLSSYEQYF.

V usage is TRBV18 and J usage is TRBJ2-7; D not resolved. This CDR3 comprises 15 residues. V shed 3 bases and J shed 3 bases, with 15 bases lying between them. Germline CDR1 KGHSH, CDR2 LQKENI. In nucleotides, the CDR3 is TGTGCCAGCTCACCTACGCGGCGGCAAAGCTACGAGCAGTACTTC. Translating gives CASSPTRRQSYEQYF.

In its sample, this clone was seen once. The chain employs TRBV15 and TRBJ2-1; TRBD1 matches 10 bases. V lost 1 base to trimming and J lost 8 bases; unmatched junction nucleotides: 8. The CDR3 covers 16 residues. CDR1 is LNHNV, CDR2 YYDKDF, per germline (reference sequence). CDR3 DNA sequence: TGTGCCACCAGCAGAGCCGGGGACAGGGGAAGGGATGAGCAGTTCTTC. Translating gives CATSRAGDRGRDEQFF.

The chain links TRBV28 to TRBJ1-3, with no clear D. The CDR3 is 17 amino acids. V lost 5 bases, J lost 0 bases, and 17 bases lay in between. CDR1 MDHEN and CDR2 SYDVKM come from the germline V gene. The CDR3 loop reads CASSIPRTVVSGNTIYF. The CDR3 nucleotides read TGTGCCAGCAGTATACCCCGAACAGTGGTCTCTGGAAACACCATATATTTT.

The V gene is TRBV19, the J gene TRBJ1-5; D is uncertain. Trimming left V 3 bases short and J 4 bases short, with 7 bases between. CDR3 length: 13 residues. Germline V gives CDR1 LNHDA, CDR2 SQIVND (reference sequence). CDR3 loop: CASSISINQPQHF. DNA of the CDR3: TGTGCCAGTAGTATTTCCATTAATCAGCCCCAGCATTTT.

The rearrangement links TRBV7-2 to TRBJ1-2, with D possibly TRBD1 on 5 matching bases. The V end lost 1 base, the J end lost 1 base, and 13 bases lay between the germline ends. The CDR3 length is 16 residues. Per the germline V gene, CDR1 is SGHTA and CDR2 is FQGNSA. In DNA, the CDR3 is TGTGCCAGCAGCTTAGATCCAGGGAGGGGTAACTATGGCTACACCTTC. Translated: CASSLDPGRGNYGYTF.

V usage is TRBV6-5 and J usage is TRBJ1-6; no clear D. In germline, CDR1 is MNHEY, CDR2 SVGAGI. The CDR3 has 14 amino acids. Trimming removed 8 bases from V and 0 bases from J, with 8 bases in between. The CDR3 DNA reads TGTGCCAGCGACTCGAGCTCCTATAATTCACCCCTCCACTTT. This gives the protein CASDSSSYNSPLHF.

CDR3 nucleotide sequence: TGTGCCTGGAGTTCGGGGGGAGCGAGCAATCAGCCCCAGCATTTT. This translates into CAWSSGGASNQPQHF. V usage is TRBV30 and J usage is TRBJ1-5, with D perhaps TRBD1 (5 bases). The V gene lost 2 bases and the J gene lost 1 base, with 12 bases spanning the gap. Germline CDR1 is GTSNPN and CDR2 is SVGIG (reference sequence). The length of the CDR3 is 15 residues. Based on the CDR3 plus reference TRBV30 and TRBJ1-5, the full variable domain is SQTIHQWPATLVQPVGSPLSLECTVEGTSNPNLYWYRQAAGRGLQLLFYSVGIGQISSEVPQNLSASRPQDRQFILSSKKLLLSDSGFYLCAWSSGGASNQPQHFGDGTRLSIL.

This clone came up a few times. The chain links TRBV7-9 to TRBJ2-1, with TRBD2 identical over 13 bases. With 6 bases clipped from V and 1 base from J, the junction kept 9 bases outside the gene matches. CDR3 length: 18 residues. Germline assignment: CDR1 SEHNR and CDR2 FQNEAQ (reference sequence). The CDR3 protein is CASSPLGLAGTSYNEQFF. The CDR3 DNA sequence: TGTGCCAGCAGTCCCTTGGGACTAGCGGGGACATCCTACAATGAGCAGTTCTTC.

A single count supports this clone. This rearrangement joins TRBV29-1 to TRBJ1-1; D gene ambiguous. The CDR3 has 13 residues. Per the germline V gene, CDR1 is SQVTM and CDR2 is ANQGSEA. V was clipped by 5 bases and J by 1 base, with 11 bases between them. CDR3 sequence reads: CSVFIHTNTEAFF. In DNA, the CDR3 is TGCAGCGTTTTCATCCACACGAACACTGAAGCTTTCTTT. The full variable domain, completed using reference TRBV29-1 and TRBJ1-1, is SAVISQKPSRDICQRGTSLTIQCQVDSQVTMMFWYRQQPGQSLTLIATANQGSEATYESGFVIDKFPISRPNLTFSTLTVSNMSPEDSSIYLCSVFIHTNTEAFFGQGTRLTVV.

This clone was counted only a few times. This chain uses TRBV25-1 with TRBJ2-7, with D unclear. This CDR3 is 15 amino acids long. The V end was cut by 6 bases, the J end by 2 bases, with 17 bases between. In germline, CDR1 is MGHDK, CDR2 SYGVNS. The CDR3 bases are TGTGCCAGCAGCTTCTCGAGTAGCTCTCCCTACGAGCAGTACTTC. It specifies CASSFSSSSPYEQYF.

The chain has TRBV29-1 and TRBJ2-2; 10 positions agree with TRBD2. Germline CDR1 SQVTM, CDR2 ANQGSEA. This CDR3 has 15 amino acids. The junction had 6 bases not matched to a gene; V was cut back by 7 bases and J by 1 base. Here the CDR3 reads CSARGTSVNTGELFF. The CDR3 DNA is TGCAGCGCCCGAGGGACTAGCGTGAACACCGGGGAGCTGTTTTTT.